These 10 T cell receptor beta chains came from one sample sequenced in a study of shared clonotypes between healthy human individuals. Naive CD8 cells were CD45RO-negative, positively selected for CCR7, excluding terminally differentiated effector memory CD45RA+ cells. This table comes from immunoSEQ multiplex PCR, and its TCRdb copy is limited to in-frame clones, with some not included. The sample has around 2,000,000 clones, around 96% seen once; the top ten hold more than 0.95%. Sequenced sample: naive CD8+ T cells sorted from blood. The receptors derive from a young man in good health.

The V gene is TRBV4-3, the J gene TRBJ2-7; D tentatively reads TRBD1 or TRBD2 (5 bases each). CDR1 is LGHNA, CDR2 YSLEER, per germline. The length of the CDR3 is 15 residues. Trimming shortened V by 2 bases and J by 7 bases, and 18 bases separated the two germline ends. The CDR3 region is CASSQRPGLWEEQYF. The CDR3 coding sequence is TGCGCCAGCAGCCAACGGCCAGGGCTATGGGAGGAGCAGTACTTC.

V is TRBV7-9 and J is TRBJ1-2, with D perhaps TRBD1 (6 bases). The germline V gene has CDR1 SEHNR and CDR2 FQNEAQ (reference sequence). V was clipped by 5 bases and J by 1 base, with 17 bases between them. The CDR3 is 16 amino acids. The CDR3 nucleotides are TGTGCCAGCAGCCAAGCCAGGACAGAGGTTAACTATGGCTACACCTTC. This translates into CASSQARTEVNYGYTF.

CDR3 amino acids: CSAENVQGRGYNEQFF. The DNA of the CDR3 is TGCAGCGCAGAAAACGTACAGGGGCGGGGTTACAATGAGCAGTTCTTC. The chain has TRBV29-1 and TRBJ2-1; possibly TRBD1 for D (7 bases). Per the germline V gene, CDR1 is SQVTM and CDR2 is ANQGSEA. The CDR3 runs to 16 residues. The ends were cut back, 7 bases at V and 4 bases at J, with 23 bases in the middle.

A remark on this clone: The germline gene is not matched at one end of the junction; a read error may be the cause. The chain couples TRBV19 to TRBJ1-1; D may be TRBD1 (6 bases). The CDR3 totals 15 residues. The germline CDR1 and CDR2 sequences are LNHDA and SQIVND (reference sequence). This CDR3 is CASTNGGLMNTEAFF. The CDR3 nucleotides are TGTGCCAGTACCAATGGGGGCCTTATGAATACTGAAGCTTTCTTT.

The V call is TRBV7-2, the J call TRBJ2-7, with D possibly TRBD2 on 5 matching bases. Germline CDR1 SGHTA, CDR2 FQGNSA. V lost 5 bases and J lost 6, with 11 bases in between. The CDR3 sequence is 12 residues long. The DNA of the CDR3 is TGTGCCAGCAGCCCGAGTGCGGGCGAGCAGTACTTC. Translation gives CASSPSAGEQYF.

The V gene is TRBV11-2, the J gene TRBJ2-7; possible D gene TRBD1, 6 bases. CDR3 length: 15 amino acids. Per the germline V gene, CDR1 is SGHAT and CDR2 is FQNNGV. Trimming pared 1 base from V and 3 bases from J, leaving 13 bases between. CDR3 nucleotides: TGTGCCAGCAGCTTAGCACCGGGACACCTCTACGAGCAGTACTTC. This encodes CASSLAPGHLYEQYF.

The CDR3 loop reads CATSFPGGTGELFF. Here the CDR3 DNA reads TGTGCCACCAGCTTTCCAGGGGGAACCGGGGAGCTGTTTTTT. This chain connects TRBV15 to TRBJ2-2, with 7 bases aligning to TRBD1. V lost 5 bases to trimming and J lost 5 bases; unmatched junction nucleotides: 5. Germline CDR1 is LNHNV and CDR2 is YYDKDF (reference sequence). There are 14 residues in the CDR3.

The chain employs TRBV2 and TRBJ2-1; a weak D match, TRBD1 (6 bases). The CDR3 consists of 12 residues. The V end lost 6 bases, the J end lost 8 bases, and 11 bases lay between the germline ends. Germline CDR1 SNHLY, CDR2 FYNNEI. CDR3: CASSQGFDEQFF. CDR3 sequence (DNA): TGTGCCAGCAGCCAGGGGTTCGATGAGCAGTTCTTC. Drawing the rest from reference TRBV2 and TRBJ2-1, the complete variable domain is EPEVTQTPSHQVTQMGQEVILRCVPISNHLYFYWYRQILGQKVEFLVSFYNNEISEKSEIFDDQFSVERPDGSNFTLKIRSTKLEDSAMYFCASSQGFDEQFFGPGTRLTVL.

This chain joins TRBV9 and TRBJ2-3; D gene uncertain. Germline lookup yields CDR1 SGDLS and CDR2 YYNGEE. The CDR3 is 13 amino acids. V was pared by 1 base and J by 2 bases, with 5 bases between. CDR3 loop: CASSVSHTDTQYF. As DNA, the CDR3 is TGTGCCAGCAGCGTATCCCACACAGATACGCAGTATTTT.

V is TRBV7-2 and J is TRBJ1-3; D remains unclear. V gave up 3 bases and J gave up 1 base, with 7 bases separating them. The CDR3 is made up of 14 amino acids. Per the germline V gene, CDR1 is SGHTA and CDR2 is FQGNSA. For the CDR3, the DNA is TGTGCCAGCAGCTTTGCGCTATCTGGAAACACCATATATTTT. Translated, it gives CASSFALSGNTIYF.